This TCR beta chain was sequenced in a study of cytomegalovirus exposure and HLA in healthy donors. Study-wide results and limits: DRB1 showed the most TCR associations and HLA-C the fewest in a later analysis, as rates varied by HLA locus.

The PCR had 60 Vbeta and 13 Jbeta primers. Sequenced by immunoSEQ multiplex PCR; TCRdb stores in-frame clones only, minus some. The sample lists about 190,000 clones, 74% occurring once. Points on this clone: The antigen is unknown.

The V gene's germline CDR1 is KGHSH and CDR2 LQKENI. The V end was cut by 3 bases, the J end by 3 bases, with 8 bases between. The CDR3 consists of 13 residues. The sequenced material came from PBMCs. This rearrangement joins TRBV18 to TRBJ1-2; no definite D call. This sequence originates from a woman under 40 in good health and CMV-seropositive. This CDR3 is CASSPSQDYGYTF. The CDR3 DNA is TGTGCCAGCTCACCTAGCCAAGACTATGGCTACACCTTC.